A selection of T cell receptor beta chains follows, all from one sample in a study of blood T cells in healthy people across ages. TCRdb re-called the 5' RACE reads with MiXCR, one entry per CDR3 protein. The sample yields about 670,000 distinct CDR3 sequences, roughly 43% seen once. Sequencing input: blood. Source of these receptors: a man at least 80 years old in good health. The CDR3 runs from the conserved cysteine through the conserved F or W. D genes are given only for firm matches. Size is omitted from some rows. Given values are once, few, many or a class for expanded clones.

V gene,J gene,D gene,clone size,CDR3 protein,CDR3 DNA
TRBV29-1,TRBJ2-7,-,many,CSVEDGYNEQYF,TGCAGCGTTGAGGACGGTTACAATGAGCAGTACTTC
TRBV5-1,TRBJ1-1,-,-,CASSIPTVPPEAFF,TGCGCCAGCAGCATTCCGACAGTCCCGCCCGAAGCTTTCTTT
TRBV5-1,TRBJ1-5,TRBD1,-,CASSRGTGEKQPQHF,TGCGCCAGCAGCCGGGGGACAGGGGAAAAACAGCCCCAGCATTTT
TRBV29-1,TRBJ2-7,-,-,CSVAEEPYYEQYF,TGCAGCGTTGCCGAAGAACCCTACTACGAGCAGTACTTC
TRBV20-1,TRBJ2-1,TRBD2,few,CSASSGVSSYNEQFF,TGCAGTGCTAGTAGCGGGGTCAGCTCCTACAATGAGCAGTTCTTC
TRBV11-2,TRBJ1-2,-,-,CASSLDRLGGYTF,TGTGCCAGCAGCTTAGATCGGTTGGGGGGGTACACCTTC
TRBV7-3,TRBJ2-7,-,-,CASSLLAATSAQYF,TGTGCCAGCAGCTTACTCGCAGCTACGTCCGCGCAGTACTTC
TRBV18,TRBJ2-6,-,-,CASSPVWSGANVLTF,TGTGCCAGCTCACCGGTGTGGTCTGGGGCCAACGTCCTGACTTTC
TRBV27,TRBJ2-5,-,-,CASSSPSARQETQYF,TGTGCCAGCAGTTCCCCCTCAGCGAGACAAGAGACCCAGTACTTC
TRBV5-1,TRBJ2-7,TRBD2,-,CASSPGLAGAVGYNEQYF,TGCGCCAGCAGCCCCGGACTAGCGGGAGCTGTGGGGTACAATGAGCAGTACTTC
TRBV20-1,TRBJ2-1,TRBD2,few,CSARARLAGYNEQFF,TGCAGTGCTAGAGCGCGTCTAGCGGGGTACAATGAGCAGTTCTTC
TRBV12-3/TRBV12-4,TRBJ2-5,TRBD2,many,CASSLLGLAGGGIGETQYF,TGTGCCAGCAGTTTACTGGGACTAGCGGGAGGGGGTATCGGAGAGACCCAGTACTTC
TRBV9,TRBJ2-7,-,once,CASSVAGTSDYEQYF,TGTGCCAGCAGCGTAGCTGGGACATCCGACTACGAGCAGTACTTC
TRBV6-6,TRBJ2-7,-,-,CASSYDVGRFFSYEQYF,TGTGCCAGCAGTTACGATGTAGGCAGATTTTTCTCCTACGAGCAGTACTTC
TRBV7-2,TRBJ2-7,-,many,CASGDRVPSHEQYF,TGTGCCAGCGGAGACCGGGTCCCGTCCCACGAGCAGTACTTC
TRBV15,TRBJ2-5,-,-,CATSRREPPVETQYF,TGTGCCACCAGCAGAAGGGAGCCCCCGGTAGAGACCCAGTACTTC
TRBV9,TRBJ2-5,TRBD2,many,CASSALAGERETQYF,TGTGCCAGCAGCGCCTTAGCGGGAGAGAGGGAGACCCAGTACTTC
TRBV13,TRBJ2-1,-,-,CASSLIVRGRSYNEQFF,TGTGCCAGCAGCTTAATAGTAAGAGGGAGGTCCTACAATGAGCAGTTCTTC
TRBV7-6,TRBJ2-7,-,few,CASSLARTGRVSEQYF,TGTGCCAGCAGCTTAGCTAGGACCGGACGGGTGAGCGAGCAGTACTTC
TRBV3-1,TRBJ2-7,-,-,CASGLGPRRNEQYF,TGTGCCAGCGGTTTGGGACCCCGCAGGAACGAGCAGTACTTC
TRBV28,TRBJ2-3,TRBD2,few,CASSSRAGGTDTQYF,TGTGCCAGCAGTTCCAGAGCGGGAGGCACAGATACGCAGTATTTT
TRBV4-3,TRBJ2-3,TRBD2,few,CASSQDVASGAYTDTQYF,TGCGCCAGCAGCCAAGATGTGGCTAGCGGAGCCTACACAGATACGCAGTATTTT
TRBV7-2,TRBJ1-6,-,-,CASSPSGAGAAYNSPLHF,TGTGCCAGCAGCCCCTCGGGGGCGGGTGCAGCCTATAATTCACCCCTCCACTTT
TRBV7-2,TRBJ2-3,TRBD2,few,CASSSKREIRDTQYF,TGTGCCAGCAGCTCCAAGCGGGAGATTAGAGATACGCAGTATTTT
TRBV7-9,TRBJ1-2,-,-,CASSLDGWDERDGYTF,TGTGCCAGCAGCTTAGATGGGTGGGACGAAAGAGATGGCTACACCTTC
TRBV25-1,TRBJ2-5,TRBD2,-,CASTSPGRGETQYF,TGTGCCAGCACCTCCCCGGGGAGGGGAGAGACCCAGTACTTC
TRBV21-1,TRBJ1-5,-,-,CASSKRGLTTDSNQPQHF,TGTGCCAGCAGCAAAAGAGGGCTAACAACAGATAGCAATCAGCCCCAGCATTTT
TRBV11-2,TRBJ2-5,-,-,CASSLGGVTGQYF,TGTGCCAGCAGCTTAGGGGGTGTGACAGGCCAGTACTTC
TRBV14,TRBJ2-1,-,once,CASSQVSGQSEQFF,TGTGCCAGCAGCCAAGTTTCTGGACAGTCAGAGCAGTTCTTC
TRBV7-2,TRBJ2-5,TRBD2,many,CASSFGPRLRGTQETQYF,TGTGCCAGCAGCTTTGGCCCGCGGTTGCGGGGGACTCAAGAGACCCAGTACTTC
TRBV20-1,TRBJ2-3,TRBD2,many,CSALGLAGEEDTQYF,TGCAGTGCCCTGGGACTAGCGGGGGAGGAAGATACGCAGTATTTT
TRBV25-1,TRBJ2-7,TRBD2,-,CASSAGLAGVVYEQYF,TGTGCCAGCAGTGCGGGACTAGCGGGAGTTGTTTACGAGCAGTACTTC
TRBV5-5,TRBJ2-7,-,few,CASSSGQMSSYEQYF,TGTGCCAGCAGCTCGGGACAAATGAGCTCCTACGAGCAGTACTTC
TRBV3-1,TRBJ2-1,TRBD2,-,CASSPRLAGGRNEQFF,TGTGCCAGCAGCCCCAGACTAGCGGGGGGACGTAATGAGCAGTTCTTC
TRBV27,TRBJ2-3,TRBD1,few,CASSYAPRQGNTQYF,TGTGCCAGCAGTTACGCCCCTCGACAGGGAAATACGCAGTATTTT
TRBV7-2,TRBJ1-1,TRBD1,once,CASSFHRQGYTEAFF,TGTGCCAGCAGCTTCCACCGACAGGGATACACTGAAGCTTTCTTT
TRBV28,TRBJ2-5,-,few,CASSPQEDRQETQYF,TGTGCCAGCAGTCCGCAAGAGGACCGCCAAGAGACCCAGTACTTC
TRBV18,TRBJ2-1,-,many,CASSPQDVYEQFF,TGTGCCAGCTCACCACAAGACGTTTATGAGCAGTTCTTC
TRBV20-1,TRBJ2-3,TRBD2,-,CSATAGGPQDTQYF,TGCAGTGCAACAGCGGGGGGGCCTCAAGATACGCAGTATTTT
TRBV20-1,TRBJ1-1,-,few,CSAPRTYPGGEAFF,TGCAGTGCCCCGAGGACATACCCTGGAGGTGAAGCTTTCTTT
TRBV20-1,TRBJ2-3,-,few,CSARDLRVRTDTQYF,TGCAGTGCTAGAGATCTTAGGGTTCGCACAGATACGCAGTATTTT
TRBV7-8,TRBJ2-1,-,-,CTSSLGGAGASYNEQFF,TGTACCAGCAGCTTAGGGGGGGCGGGAGCCTCCTACAATGAGCAGTTCTTC
TRBV29-1,TRBJ2-3,-,few,CSVQDSVISTDTQYF,TGCAGCGTCCAAGACAGTGTGATCAGCACAGATACGCAGTATTTT
TRBV28,TRBJ2-7,-,-,CASGKWTPYNEQYF,TGTGCCAGCGGCAAATGGACTCCATACAATGAGCAGTACTTC
TRBV11-2,TRBJ2-1,TRBD2,-,CASSFRLAGGGNEQFF,TGTGCCAGCAGCTTTAGATTAGCGGGAGGGGGTAATGAGCAGTTCTTC
TRBV24-1,TRBJ2-1,-,-,CATSDLVVGSYNEQFF,TGTGCCACCAGTGATTTGGTGGTGGGGTCCTACAATGAGCAGTTCTTC
TRBV5-1,TRBJ2-7,TRBD2,few,CASSLALLAGQDNEQYF,TGCGCCAGCAGCTTGGCCTTACTAGCGGGGCAGGACAATGAGCAGTACTTC
TRBV20-1,TRBJ1-5,TRBD1,few,CSARGVITGDSSQPQHF,TGCAGTGCTAGAGGCGTGATAACAGGGGATTCGAGTCAGCCCCAGCATTTT
TRBV4-2,TRBJ2-5,TRBD1,-,CASSHGTDQETQYF,TGTGCCAGCAGCCATGGGACAGACCAAGAGACCCAGTACTTC